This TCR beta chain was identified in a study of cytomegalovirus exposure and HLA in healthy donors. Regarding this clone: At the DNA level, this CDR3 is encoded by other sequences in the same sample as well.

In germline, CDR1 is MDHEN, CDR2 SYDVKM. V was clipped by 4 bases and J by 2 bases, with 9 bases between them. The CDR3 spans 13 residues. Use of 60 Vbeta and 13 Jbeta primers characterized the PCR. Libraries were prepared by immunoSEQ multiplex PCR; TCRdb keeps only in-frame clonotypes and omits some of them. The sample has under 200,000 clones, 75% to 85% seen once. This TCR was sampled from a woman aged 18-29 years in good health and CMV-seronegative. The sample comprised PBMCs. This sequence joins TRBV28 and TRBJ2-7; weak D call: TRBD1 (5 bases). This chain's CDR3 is CASSSSGPYEQYF. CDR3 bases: TGTGCCAGCAGTTCATCAGGGCCCTACGAGCAGTACTTC.